The following is a T cell receptor (beta chain) sequence with its context. No antigen is known for it. The data were obtained in a study of T cell repertoires in cytomegalovirus infection. For the study at large: CMV epitopes in the study were HLA-C-restricted (recently identified) and HLA-B-restricted (well studied). CMV infection plus the matching HLA type was flagged by public TCR beta signatures.

Study-wide results and limits: Cumulative frequency of public TCR beta families picked out carriers of CMV plus the relevant HLA. The ex vivo response was dominated by HLA-C-restricted CMV-specific TCR beta clonotypes.

The CDR3 is made up of 15 amino acids. Trimming left V 2 bases short and J 5 bases short, with 14 bases between. Each CDR3 protein gets one entry after TCRdb re-called the reads with MiXCR. Of approximately 89,000 distinct CDR3 sequences in the sample, about 29% were seen once. The rearrangement links TRBV12-3 or TRBV12-4 to TRBJ2-3, with a possible D match to TRBD2 (5 bases). This receptor was identified in a human donor in good health (CMV status not recorded). Some clones in this sample may be carry-over from other donors' samples. The specimen was CD8+ T cells from cultured PBMCs, collected from culture after CMV antigen stimulation. The DNA of the CDR3 is TGTGCCAGCAGTTTATTTCTGGACTCCCGAGATACGCAGTATTTT. This translates into CASSLFLDSRDTQYF.